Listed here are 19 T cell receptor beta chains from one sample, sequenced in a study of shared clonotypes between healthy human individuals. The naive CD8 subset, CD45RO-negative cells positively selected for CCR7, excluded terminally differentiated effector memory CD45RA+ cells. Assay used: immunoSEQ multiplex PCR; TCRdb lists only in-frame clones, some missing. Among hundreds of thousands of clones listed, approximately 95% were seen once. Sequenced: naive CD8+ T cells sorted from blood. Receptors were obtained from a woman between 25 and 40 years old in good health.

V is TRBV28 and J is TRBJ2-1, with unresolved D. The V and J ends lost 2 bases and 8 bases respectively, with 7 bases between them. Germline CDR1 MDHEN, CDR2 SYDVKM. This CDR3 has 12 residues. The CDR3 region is CASSLARDEQFF. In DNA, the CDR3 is TGTGCCAGCAGTTTAGCGAGAGATGAGCAGTTCTTC.

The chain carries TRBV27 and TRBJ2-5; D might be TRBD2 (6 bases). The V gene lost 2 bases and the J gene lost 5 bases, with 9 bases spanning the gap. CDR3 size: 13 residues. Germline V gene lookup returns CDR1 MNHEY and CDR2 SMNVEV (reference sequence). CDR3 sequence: CASSLGGSETQYF. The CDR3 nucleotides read TGTGCCAGCAGTTTAGGAGGGTCCGAGACCCAGTACTTC.

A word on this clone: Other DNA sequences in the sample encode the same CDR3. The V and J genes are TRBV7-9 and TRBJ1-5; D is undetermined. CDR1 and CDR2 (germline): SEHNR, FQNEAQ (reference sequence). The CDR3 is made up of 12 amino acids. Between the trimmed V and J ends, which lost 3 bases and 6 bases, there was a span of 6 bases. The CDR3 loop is CASSFPGQPQHF. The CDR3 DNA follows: TGTGCCAGCAGCTTCCCAGGTCAGCCCCAGCATTTT.

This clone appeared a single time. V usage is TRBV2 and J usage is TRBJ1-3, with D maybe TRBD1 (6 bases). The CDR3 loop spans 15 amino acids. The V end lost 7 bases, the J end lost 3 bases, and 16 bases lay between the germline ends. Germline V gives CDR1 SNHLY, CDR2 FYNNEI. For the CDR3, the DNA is TGTGCCAGCACCGAATATTTAGGGGGTGGAAACACCATATATTTT. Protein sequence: CASTEYLGGGNTIYF.

The CDR3 sequence: CASSAGATGLEQYF. In DNA form, the CDR3 reads TGTGCCAGCAGCGCCGGAGCCACAGGCCTCGAGCAGTACTTC. The gene calls are TRBV9 and TRBJ2-7, with D perhaps TRBD1 (5 bases). This CDR3 contains 14 residues. Trimming left V 3 bases short and J 6 bases short, with 16 bases between. Germline V gene sequence: CDR1 SGDLS, CDR2 YYNGEE.

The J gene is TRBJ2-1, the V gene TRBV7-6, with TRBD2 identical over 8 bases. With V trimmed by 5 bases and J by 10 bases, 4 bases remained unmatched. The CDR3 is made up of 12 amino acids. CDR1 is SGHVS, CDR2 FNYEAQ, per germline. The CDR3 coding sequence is TGTGCCAGCAGCGCCCTAGCGGGCGAGCAGTTCTTC. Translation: CASSALAGEQFF.

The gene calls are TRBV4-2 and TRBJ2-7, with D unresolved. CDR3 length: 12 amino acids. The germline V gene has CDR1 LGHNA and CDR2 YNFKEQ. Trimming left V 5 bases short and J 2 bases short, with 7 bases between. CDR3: CASSDIPYEQYF. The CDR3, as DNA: TGTGCCAGCAGCGACATCCCCTACGAGCAGTACTTC.

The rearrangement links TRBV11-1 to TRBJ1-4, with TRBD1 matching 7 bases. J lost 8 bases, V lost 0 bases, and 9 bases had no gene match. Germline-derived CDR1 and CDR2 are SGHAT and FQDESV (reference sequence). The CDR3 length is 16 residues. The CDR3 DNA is TGTGCCAGCAGCTTAGCGTTCGGACAGGATCCGGAAAAACTGTTTTTT. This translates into CASSLAFGQDPEKLFF.

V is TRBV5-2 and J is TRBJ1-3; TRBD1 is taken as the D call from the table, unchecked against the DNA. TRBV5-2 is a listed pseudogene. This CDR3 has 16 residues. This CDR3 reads CASRETESSSGNTIYF. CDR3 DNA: TGCGCCAGCAGAGAGACAGAATCGAGCTCTGGAAACACCATATATTTT.

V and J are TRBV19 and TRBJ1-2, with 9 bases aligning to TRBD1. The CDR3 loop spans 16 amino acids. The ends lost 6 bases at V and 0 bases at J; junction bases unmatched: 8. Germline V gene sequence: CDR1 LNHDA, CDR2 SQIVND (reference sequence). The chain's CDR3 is CASSLWTGASNYGYTF. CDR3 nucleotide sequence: TGTGCCAGTAGCTTATGGACAGGGGCTTCTAACTATGGCTACACCTTC.

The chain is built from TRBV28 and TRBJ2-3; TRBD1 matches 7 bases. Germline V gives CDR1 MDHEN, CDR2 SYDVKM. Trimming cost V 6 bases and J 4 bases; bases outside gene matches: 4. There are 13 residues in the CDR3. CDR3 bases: TGTGCCAGCAGGGCGCAGGGGGCAGATACGCAGTATTTT. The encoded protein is CASRAQGADTQYF.

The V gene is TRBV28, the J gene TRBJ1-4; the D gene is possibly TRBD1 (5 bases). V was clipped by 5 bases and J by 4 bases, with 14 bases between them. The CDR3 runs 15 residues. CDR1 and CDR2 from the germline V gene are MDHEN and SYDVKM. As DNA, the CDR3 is TGTGCCAGCAGTGTACAGGACACCTATAATGAAAAACTGTTTTTT. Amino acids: CASSVQDTYNEKLFF.

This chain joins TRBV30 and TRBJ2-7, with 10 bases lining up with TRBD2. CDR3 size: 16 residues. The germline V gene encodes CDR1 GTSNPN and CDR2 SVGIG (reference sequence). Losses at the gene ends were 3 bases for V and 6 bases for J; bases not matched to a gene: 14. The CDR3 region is CAWRGAGTSDFFEQYF. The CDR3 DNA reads TGTGCCTGGAGAGGGGCTGGGACTAGCGACTTTTTCGAGCAGTACTTC.

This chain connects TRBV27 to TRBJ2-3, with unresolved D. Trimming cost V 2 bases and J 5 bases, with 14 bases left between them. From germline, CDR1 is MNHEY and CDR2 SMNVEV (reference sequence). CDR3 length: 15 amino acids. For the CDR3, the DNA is TGTGCCAGCAGTTTAAGTTCCCCAATAGAAGATACGCAGTATTTT. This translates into CASSLSSPIEDTQYF.

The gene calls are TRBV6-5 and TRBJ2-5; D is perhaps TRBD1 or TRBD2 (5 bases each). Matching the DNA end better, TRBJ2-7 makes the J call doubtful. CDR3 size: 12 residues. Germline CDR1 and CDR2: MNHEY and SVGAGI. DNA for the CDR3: TGTGCCAGCCGGGACGGAGCTTACGAGCAGTACTTC. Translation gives CASRDGAYEQYF.

The CDR3 sequence: CASSVSDYEQYF. CDR3 coding DNA: TGTGCCAGCAGTGTTAGCGACTACGAGCAGTACTTC. The rearrangement links TRBV6-6 to TRBJ2-7; TRBD2 is a possible D gene (5 bases). V was cut by 5 bases and J by 3 bases, with 8 bases left in between. The CDR3 contains 12 residues. The germline gives CDR1 MNHNY, CDR2 SVGAGI (reference sequence).

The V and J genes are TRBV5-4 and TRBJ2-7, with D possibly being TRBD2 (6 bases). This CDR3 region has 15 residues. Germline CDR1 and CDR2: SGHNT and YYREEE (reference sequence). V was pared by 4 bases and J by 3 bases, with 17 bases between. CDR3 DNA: TGTGCCAGCAGCGGAGGGGAGTCCCTCCACTACGAGCAGTACTTC. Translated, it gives CASSGGESLHYEQYF.

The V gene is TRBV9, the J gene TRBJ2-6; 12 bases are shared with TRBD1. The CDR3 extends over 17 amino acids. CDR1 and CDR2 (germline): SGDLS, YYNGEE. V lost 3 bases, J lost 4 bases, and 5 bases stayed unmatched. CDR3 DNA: TGTGCCAGCAGCGGGGGACAGGGGGCGGAAGGGGCCAACGTCCTGACTTTC. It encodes CASSGGQGAEGANVLTF. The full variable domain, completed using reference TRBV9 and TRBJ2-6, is DSGVTQTPKHLITATGQRVTLRCSPRSGDLSVYWYQQSLDQGLQFLIQYYNGEERAKGNILERFSAQQFPDLHSELNLSSLELGDSALYFCASSGGQGAEGANVLTFGAGSRLTVL.

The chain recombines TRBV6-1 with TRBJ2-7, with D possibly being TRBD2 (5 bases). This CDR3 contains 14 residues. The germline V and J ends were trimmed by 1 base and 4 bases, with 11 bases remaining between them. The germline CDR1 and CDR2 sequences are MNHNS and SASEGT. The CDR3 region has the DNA TGTGCCAGCAGTGAAGTCGTAGCGTCGTACGAGCAGTACTTC. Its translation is CASSEVVASYEQYF.